What follows describes a single T cell receptor beta chain. This sample was included in a study of OX40 agonist ivuxolimab in advanced cancers. Trimming removed 0 bases from V and 4 bases from J; junction bases left unmatched: 10. Looked up from germline, CDR1 is LNHDA and CDR2 is SQIVND (reference sequence). The CDR3 consists of 18 residues. The table came from immunoSEQ multiplex PCR; TCRdb's copy has only in-frame clones and leaves some out. The sample holds some 100,000 clones, roughly 80% seen once. The sample consisted of CD4+ or CD8+ T cells sorted from blood, taken in a trial of the OX40 agonist ivuxolimab. This chain uses TRBV19 with TRBJ2-3; the match to TRBD1 covers 10 bases. This sequence was found in an adult with an advanced solid tumor such as melanoma, head and neck, liver or kidney cancer. CDR3 DNA: TGTGCCAGTAGTATAGATCGCATTGGGACAGGGGATCCAGATACGCAGTATTTT. Its protein product is CASSIDRIGTGDPDTQYF.